The clone carrying this T cell receptor beta chain appeared a single time. Its antigen is currently unknown. These data are taken from a study of neoadjuvant anti-PD-1 for oral cavity cancer. Here immunoSEQ multiplex PCR was the method, and the copy in TCRdb shows in-frame clones only, minus some. The sample has about 14,000 clones, 65% to 80% seen once; the top ten hold about 3%. Study-wide results and limits: Higher pretreatment Treg/Th17 ratios tracked higher pretreatment blood clonality. Non-responders to neoadjuvant nivolumab had significantly more clonal PBMC T cells than responders.

Germline CDR1 reads SGHDT; CDR2 reads YYEEEE. V gave up 2 bases and J gave up 0 bases, with 14 bases separating them. The CDR3 extends over 16 amino acids. Time point described: after neoadjuvant nivolumab, at surgical resection. This TCR came from a person aged 40 to 85 with oral cavity squamous cell carcinoma. Material: PBMCs, obtained after nivolumab (anti-PD-1) treatment. The chain has TRBV5-6 and TRBJ1-1; no clear D gene. The CDR3 spells CASSLLRLSMNTEAFF. The CDR3 nucleotides are TGTGCCAGCAGCTTACTACGGTTAAGCATGAACACTGAAGCTTTCTTT.